One sample yielded the 27 T cell receptor beta chains listed below, sequenced in a study of blood T cell repertoires in COVID-19. This table comes from immunoSEQ multiplex PCR, and its TCRdb copy is limited to in-frame clones, with some not included. The table shows about 380,000 clones, with 89% occurring only once. What was sequenced was peripheral blood. These receptors originate from a man between 40 and 49 years old with acute or convalescent COVID-19.

The rearrangement uses TRBV5-1 and TRBJ2-7, with TRBD1 matching over 9 bases. The junction had 8 bases not matched to a gene; V was cut back by 4 bases and J by 3 bases. Germline CDR1 and CDR2: SGHRS and YFSETQ. The CDR3 length is 15 residues. CDR3 DNA: TGCGCCAGCAGCGAGGCCGGGACAGGGTACTACGAGCAGTACTTC. This encodes CASSEAGTGYYEQYF.

J is TRBJ1-1 and V is TRBV10-3, with D hard to call. Germline V gene data show CDR1 as ENHRY and CDR2 as SYGVKD. Trimming removed 8 bases from V and 7 bases from J, with 11 bases in between. The CDR3 totals 11 residues. This CDR3 reads CAIGKAGEAFF. CDR3 DNA: TGTGCCATCGGGAAGGCGGGTGAAGCTTTCTTT.

This chain links TRBV19 with TRBJ1-5, with 8 bases that match TRBD1. Germline V gene sequence: CDR1 LNHDA, CDR2 SQIVND (reference sequence). This CDR3 comprises 15 residues. The ends lost 5 bases at V and 5 bases at J; junction bases unmatched: 8. CDR3 region: CASSFRQGIDQPQHF. Here the CDR3 DNA reads TGTGCCAGTAGTTTCCGACAGGGGATCGATCAGCCCCAGCATTTT.

The J gene is TRBJ2-7, the V gene TRBV28; 11 bases align to TRBD2. CDR1 is MDHEN, CDR2 SYDVKM, per germline. The CDR3 covers 14 residues. The V and J ends lost 7 bases and 6 bases, in that order; junction bases with no gene match: 8. This CDR3 reads CASTPSGLAVEQYF. The DNA of the CDR3 is TGTGCCAGCACCCCATCGGGACTAGCGGTCGAGCAGTACTTC.

This chain joins TRBV11-2 and TRBJ1-2; 7 nucleotides line up with TRBD1. The CDR3 is 16 amino acids. Germline CDR1 reads SGHAT; CDR2 reads FQNNGV. The V gene end was trimmed by 4 bases and the J gene end by 4 bases; junction bases not matched to a gene: 12. The CDR3 loop reads CASSSNRGRSGYGYTF. CDR3 nucleotide sequence: TGTGCCAGCAGCTCAAACAGGGGCCGCTCGGGCTATGGCTACACCTTC.

This clone was recorded only once. The chain employs TRBV18 and TRBJ1-2; D ambiguous. The CDR3 runs to 18 residues. Germline CDR1 and CDR2: KGHSH and LQKENI. Trimming stripped 3 bases from V and 1 base from J, with 21 bases between. The CDR3 sequence is CASSPSSSGGPLNYGYTF. The CDR3 coding sequence is TGTGCCAGCTCACCGTCAAGCTCAGGTGGCCCCCTTAACTATGGCTACACCTTC.

This clone was observed at least ten times. The chain carries TRBV7-6 and TRBJ1-1, with no clear D. The V end was cut by 1 base, the J end by 0 bases, with 3 bases between. Germline assignment: CDR1 SGHVS and CDR2 FNYEAQ. The CDR3 runs to 13 residues. This chain's CDR3 is CASSLDMNTEAFF. The CDR3 DNA reads TGTGCCAGCAGCTTAGACATGAACACTGAAGCTTTCTTT.

The gene calls are TRBV5-1 and TRBJ2-5, with 10 bases that match TRBD2. In germline, CDR1 is SGHRS, CDR2 YFSETQ. This CDR3 is 16 amino acids long. V dropped 3 bases and J dropped 3; count of bases not matched to a gene: 8. DNA of the CDR3: TGCGCCAGCAGCTCCACCTTTGGACTAGCGGAAGAGACCCAGTACTTC. This gives the protein CASSSTFGLAEETQYF.

The chain carries TRBV6-5 and TRBJ2-2; D possibly corresponds to TRBD1 (5 bases). Germline V CDR1 and CDR2: MNHEY, SVGAGI. V gave up 8 bases and J gave up 6 bases, with 10 bases separating them. The CDR3 totals 12 residues. CDR3 in DNA: TGTGCCAGCCTGCAAGGGGCCGGGGAGCTGTTTTTT. Its protein is CASLQGAGELFF.

The chain carries TRBV2 and TRBJ2-5, with TRBD1 matching 7 bases. Germline V CDR1 and CDR2: SNHLY, FYNNEI. The CDR3 totals 13 residues. The V segment lost 7 bases and the J segment 3 bases; nucleotides outside the gene matches: 5. The CDR3 spells CASTGTAKETQYF. CDR3 nucleotide sequence: TGTGCCAGCACCGGGACAGCTAAAGAGACCCAGTACTTC.

The chain joins TRBV2 to TRBJ2-1; 7 bases align to TRBD2. Germline CDR1 and CDR2: SNHLY and FYNNEI. V trimming: 6 bases; J trimming: 8 bases; junction bases outside the gene matches: 22. The CDR3 extends over 18 amino acids. CDR3 DNA: TGTGCCAGCAGCCCCCTAAGGGTCGGTGCGGGAGCAGGCGATGAGCAGTTCTTC. This gives the protein CASSPLRVGAGAGDEQFF.

The V call is TRBV6-6, the J call TRBJ2-7, with 7 bases aligning to TRBD1. Trimming at V came to 2 bases and at J to 4 bases, leaving 5 bases not matched to a gene. The CDR3 loop spans 14 amino acids. CDR1 and CDR2 (germline): MNHNY, SVGAGI (reference sequence). CDR3 DNA: TGTGCCAGCAGTTACAAGGGACAGACGTACGAGCAGTACTTC. Protein sequence: CASSYKGQTYEQYF.

This clone was recorded many times. V usage is TRBV7-2 and J usage is TRBJ2-5; D is unresolved. From germline, CDR1 is SGHTA and CDR2 FQGNSA. The CDR3 runs to 15 residues. The V end was cut by 1 base, the J end by 5 bases, with 14 bases between. CDR3 DNA: TGTGCCAGCAGCTTAGTGCCCTACCATGCGGAGACCCAGTACTTC. It codes for CASSLVPYHAETQYF.

Of note for this clone: At the DNA level, this CDR3 is encoded by other sequences in the same sample as well. Here the CDR3 DNA reads TGTGCCTGGGACAGACTGAACACTGAAGCTTTCTTT. Amino acid sequence: CAWDRLNTEAFF. The V gene is TRBV30, the J gene TRBJ1-1; TRBD1 might be the D (5 bases). Germline V gene data show CDR1 as GTSNPN and CDR2 as SVGIG (reference sequence). The CDR3 spans 12 residues. Trimming took off 5 bases at V and 0 bases at J, with 7 bases between the two ends.

This chain joins TRBV30 and TRBJ2-1, with D possibly matching TRBD2 (6 bases). Germline CDR1 and CDR2: GTSNPN and SVGIG (reference sequence). This CDR3 is built from 13 residues. V lost 3 bases, J lost 10 bases, and 16 bases lay in between. The CDR3 sequence is CAWRDSRRGEQFF. The CDR3 DNA sequence: TGTGCCTGGAGGGACTCGAGGCGGGGAGAGCAGTTCTTC. The whole variable domain, remainder taken from reference TRBV30 and TRBJ2-1, is SQTIHQWPATLVQPVGSPLSLECTVEGTSNPNLYWYRQAAGRGLQLLFYSVGIGQISSEVPQNLSASRPQDRQFILSSKKLLLSDSGFYLCAWRDSRRGEQFFGPGTRLTVL.

V is TRBV7-3 and J is TRBJ2-2; possibly TRBD2 for D (5 bases). CDR1 is SGHTA and CDR2 is FQGTGA in the germline V gene. V lost 5 bases to trimming and J lost 4 bases, with 8 bases between them. There are 13 residues in the CDR3. The DNA for the CDR3 is TGTGCCAGCAGCCTAGCAGCCACCGGGGAGCTGTTTTTT. It yields the protein CASSLAATGELFF. Together with reference TRBV7-3 and TRBJ2-2, the CDR3 gives the full variable domain: GAGVSQTPSNKVTEKGKYVELRCDPISGHTALYWYRQSLGQGPEFLIYFQGTGAADDSGLPNDRFFAVRPEGSVSTLKIQRTERGDSAVYLCASSLAATGELFFGEGSRLTVL.

The rearrangement uses TRBV10-2 and TRBJ2-7; 8 positions match TRBD2. J lost 4 bases, V lost 5 bases, and 7 bases had no gene match. Germline loops: CDR1 WSHSY, CDR2 SAAADI. The CDR3 has 14 amino acids. CDR3 region: CASSRAGVQYEQYF. For the CDR3, the DNA is TGCGCCAGCAGTCGAGCGGGAGTTCAATACGAGCAGTACTTC.

This sequence joins TRBV6-1 and TRBJ2-5; D may be TRBD1 (6 bases). Trimming left V 2 bases short and J 5 bases short, with 12 bases between. This CDR3 spans 14 amino acids. In germline, CDR1 is MNHNS, CDR2 SASEGT. In DNA form, the CDR3 reads TGTGCCAGCAGTGAATACAGGCAGGGGGAGACCCAGTACTTC. It yields the protein CASSEYRQGETQYF.

V is TRBV30 and J is TRBJ1-2; TRBD1 is a possible D gene (5 bases). The CDR3 sequence is 12 residues long. V gave up 4 bases and J gave up 4 bases, with 10 bases separating them. CDR1 is GTSNPN and CDR2 is SVGIG in the germline V gene (reference sequence). The CDR3 nucleotides are TGTGCCTGGATTGTTCAGGGCTATGGCTACACCTTC. Translating gives CAWIVQGYGYTF.

The genes are TRBV25-1 and TRBJ2-2; D gene ambiguous. This CDR3 is built from 15 residues. The germline V gene encodes CDR1 MGHDK and CDR2 SYGVNS. Trimming pared 3 bases from V and 3 bases from J, leaving 11 bases between. CDR3 protein: CASSDPRFDTGELFF. Here the CDR3 DNA reads TGTGCCAGCAGTGATCCTAGGTTTGACACCGGGGAGCTGTTTTTT.

A word on this clone: Relative to the germline gene, one junction end is altered; a read error may explain this. The genes are TRBV4-1 and TRBJ2-7; D is possibly TRBD2 (6 bases). This CDR3 has 15 residues. Germline V gives CDR1 MGHRA, CDR2 YSYEKL. The CDR3 region is CASSQGAGSGYEQYF. CDR3 DNA sequence: TGCGCCAGCAGCCAAGGAGCCGGCAGCGGGTACGAGCAATACTTC.

The chain couples TRBV6-2 or TRBV6-3 to TRBJ1-2; 10 nucleotides match TRBD1. V gave up 1 base and J gave up 6 bases; unmatched junction bases: 5. CDR1 is MNHEY, CDR2 SVGEGT, per germline. CDR3 size: 15 residues. CDR3 sequence: CASSYWDRGANGYTF. In DNA form, the CDR3 reads TGTGCCAGCAGTTACTGGGACAGGGGCGCGAATGGCTACACCTTC.

The chain has TRBV5-4 and TRBJ2-1, with TRBD1 matching over 8 bases. In germline, CDR1 is SGHNT, CDR2 YYREEE (reference sequence). CDR3 size: 12 residues. V was pared by 0 bases and J by 13 bases, with 3 bases of the junction left unmatched. The CDR3 sequence is CASSLDGTGQFF. CDR3 nucleotides: TGTGCCAGCAGCTTGGACGGGACAGGACAGTTCTTC.

The chain links TRBV5-5 to TRBJ2-2; the D gene is possibly TRBD2 (5 bases). Trimming took 0 bases from V and 2 from J, leaving 11 bases between them. The CDR3 covers 16 residues. Looked up from germline, CDR1 is SGHKS and CDR2 is YYEKEE (reference sequence). The CDR3 loop reads CASSLGWGVNTGELFF. The CDR3 DNA reads as TGTGCCAGCAGCTTGGGTTGGGGAGTTAACACCGGGGAGCTGTTTTTT.

V usage is TRBV28 and J usage is TRBJ1-6, with 8 bases aligning to TRBD1. J lost 6 bases, V lost 6 bases, and 4 bases had no gene match. This CDR3 is built from 14 residues. Germline assignment: CDR1 MDHEN and CDR2 SYDVKM. CDR3 protein: CASRNTGGNSPLHF. In DNA, the CDR3 is TGTGCCAGCAGGAATACAGGGGGTAATTCACCCCTCCACTTT.

The V gene is TRBV19, the J gene TRBJ1-3, with 10 bases matching TRBD1. CDR1 LNHDA and CDR2 SQIVND come from the germline V gene (reference sequence). CDR3 length equals 17 residues. Unmatched junction bases numbered 10, after V lost 5 bases and J lost 3 bases. The CDR3 DNA follows: TGTGCCAGTAGTGCAACCGGGACAGGGGTTAGTGGAAACACCATATATTTT. Translating it yields CASSATGTGVSGNTIYF.

This clone was recorded a few times. The gene calls are TRBV5-4 and TRBJ2-7; 10 bases fit TRBD2. The CDR3 sequence is 16 residues long. Trimming at V came to 3 bases and at J to 0 bases, leaving 6 bases not matched to a gene. The germline V gene has CDR1 SGHNT and CDR2 YYREEE (reference sequence). This CDR3 reads CASSSLAGGTSYEQYF. DNA for the CDR3: TGTGCCAGCAGCTCCTTAGCGGGGGGCACCTCCTACGAGCAGTACTTC.